Sequencing of this TCR beta chain was carried out in a study of cytomegalovirus exposure and HLA in healthy donors. Comment on this clone: Its antigen is unidentified.

CDR3 length: 15 residues. The germline CDR1 and CDR2 sequences are SGHTA and FQGNSA. After removal of 5 bases from V and 0 bases from J, the junction contained 7 bases not matched to a gene. It was with 60 Vbeta and 13 Jbeta primers that the PCR ran. TCRdb's copy holds only in-frame clones and misses some; the assay was immunoSEQ multiplex PCR. The data contain 55,000 to 80,000 clones, roughly four fifths of them seen just once; the ten biggest clones take up 7.4%. The donors comprised healthy bone marrow donors. Study results and limitations: It was taken for granted in presence/absence analyses that sequencing depth across donors was roughly uniform. Confirmation in vitro established that three CMV-associated chains were specific for CMV antigens.

The TCR comes from a woman aged 25-40 years in good health and CMV-seropositive. The chain is built from TRBV7-2 and TRBJ2-7; 7 bases fit TRBD2. The sequencing input was PBMCs. The DNA for the CDR3 is TGTGCCAGCAGCCCACGGGAGGCGGGCTCCTACGAGCAGTACTTC. Translation gives CASSPREAGSYEQYF. Combining the CDR3 with reference TRBV7-2 and TRBJ2-7 gives the whole variable domain GAGVSQSPSNKVTEKGKDVELRCDPISGHTALYWYRQSLGQGLEFLIYFQGNSAPDKSGLPSDRFSAERTGGSVSTLTIQRTQQEDSAVYLCASSPREAGSYEQYFGPGTRLTVT.